Presented here are 29 T cell receptor beta chains from one specimen sequenced in a study of cytomegalovirus exposure and HLA in healthy donors. The PCR had 60 Vbeta and 13 Jbeta primers. Only in-frame clones appear in the TCRdb table, and some are missing; sequencing was by immunoSEQ multiplex PCR. The table lists about 160,000 clones, 75% to 90% of them singletons. Sequenced sample: PBMCs. The source of these receptors is a woman aged 18-35 years in good health and CMV-seronegative.

The chain recombines TRBV2 with TRBJ2-7, with D possibly being TRBD1 (5 bases). The CDR3 totals 12 residues. V lost 6 bases to trimming and J lost 3 bases, with 9 bases between them. Germline values: CDR1 SNHLY, CDR2 FYNNEI. This CDR3 is CASRGPNYEQYF. In nucleotides, the CDR3 is TGTGCCAGCAGGGGGCCTAACTACGAGCAGTACTTC.

This clone was counted a single time. V gene TRBV6-1 combines with J gene TRBJ1-4; 8 bases line up with TRBD1. The CDR3 sequence is 14 residues long. CDR1 and CDR2 (germline): MNHNS, SASEGT. V shed 7 bases, J shed 3 bases, and the junction held 4 bases outside the gene matches. The CDR3 region has the DNA TGTGCCAGCAACCACAGGGGGTCTAATGAAAAACTGTTTTTT. Amino acid sequence: CASNHRGSNEKLFF.

This rearrangement joins TRBV4-1 to TRBJ1-1; 9 bases are a match to TRBD1. In germline, CDR1 is MGHRA, CDR2 YSYEKL. V lost 2 bases to trimming and J lost 3 bases; unmatched junction nucleotides: 4. This CDR3 has 15 amino acids. CDR3 amino acids: CASSQWGQGYTEAFF. The CDR3 nucleotides are TGCGCCAGCAGCCAATGGGGACAGGGCTACACTGAAGCTTTCTTT.

V is TRBV28 and J is TRBJ2-1, with TRBD2 matching 10 bases. The CDR3 has 17 amino acids. V was clipped by 7 bases and J by 0 bases; unmatched bases: 9. Looked up from germline, CDR1 is MDHEN and CDR2 is SYDVKM. The CDR3, as DNA: TGTGCCAGCATCGGGGCTAGCGGGAGCTTCTCCTACAATGAGCAGTTCTTC. Amino acids: CASIGASGSFSYNEQFF.

The J gene is TRBJ1-6, the V gene TRBV30, with D unresolved. Trimming pared 1 base from V and 8 bases from J, leaving 18 bases between. From germline, CDR1 is GTSNPN and CDR2 SVGIG (reference sequence). This CDR3 has 16 amino acids. The CDR3 DNA is TGTGCCTGGAGTGACTTGGGCATTTTCGGTGATTCACCCCTCCACTTT. It specifies CAWSDLGIFGDSPLHF.

The chain carries TRBV5-8 and TRBJ2-3; 8 nucleotides line up with TRBD1. The CDR3 has 15 amino acids. Germline V CDR1 and CDR2: SGHTS, YDEGEE. V dropped 2 bases and J dropped 1; count of bases not matched to a gene: 3. The CDR3 spells CASSLGQGRTDTQYF. The CDR3 bases are TGTGCCAGCAGCTTAGGACAGGGACGCACAGATACGCAGTATTTT.

Regarding this clone: The same CDR3 can be traced to other DNA sequences in this sample. The chain employs TRBV28 and TRBJ1-2; the match to TRBD1 covers 8 bases. Germline V CDR1 and CDR2: MDHEN, SYDVKM. The CDR3 length is 12 residues. V was clipped by 6 bases and J by 4 bases; unmatched bases: 1. CDR3 loop: CASSGTGYGYTF. DNA of the CDR3: TGTGCCAGCAGCGGGACAGGCTATGGCTACACCTTC.

V is TRBV6-5 and J is TRBJ1-4; TRBD1 is a possible D gene (5 bases). CDR3 length: 15 amino acids. Germline V gene lookup returns CDR1 MNHEY and CDR2 SVGAGI. The V end was cut by 2 bases, the J end by 5 bases, with 12 bases between. In DNA, the CDR3 is TGTGCCAGCAGTTACGGGGGGGGAATCAATGAAAAACTGTTTTTT. It yields the protein CASSYGGGINEKLFF.

The chain carries TRBV25-1 and TRBJ2-5; possible D gene TRBD1, 7 bases. V was cut by 1 base and J by 5 bases, with 20 bases left in between. Germline V gene lookup returns CDR1 MGHDK and CDR2 SYGVNS. This CDR3 has 17 amino acids. The CDR3 DNA sequence: TGTGCCAGCAGTGAATGGGGACTTCAGGGGGGCGAGGAGACCCAGTACTTC. Protein sequence: CASSEWGLQGGEETQYF.

V is TRBV5-1 and J is TRBJ1-5; 8 nucleotides match TRBD1. Germline lookup yields CDR1 SGHRS and CDR2 YFSETQ. This CDR3 spans 17 amino acids. V gave up 4 bases and J gave up 0 bases; unmatched junction bases: 9. The CDR3 nucleotides are TGCGCCAGCAGCCAAGGACAGGGAGAGTATAGCAATCAGCCCCAGCATTTT. Translating gives CASSQGQGEYSNQPQHF.

V gene TRBV27 combines with J gene TRBJ2-4; maybe TRBD1 (6 bases). Germline assignment: CDR1 MNHEY and CDR2 SMNVEV (reference sequence). The CDR3 totals 18 residues. Trimming stripped 4 bases from V and 1 base from J, with 20 bases between. CDR3 in amino acids: CASSSLPGVKKAKNIQYF. For the CDR3, the DNA is TGTGCCAGCAGTTCCCTCCCAGGGGTAAAAAAGGCCAAAAACATTCAGTACTTC.

This sequence joins TRBV7-6 and TRBJ2-5; 15 bases align to TRBD2. CDR1 SGHVS and CDR2 FNYEAQ come from the germline V gene. The V and J ends lost 4 bases and 5 bases, in that order; junction bases with no gene match: 5. The CDR3 loop spans 16 amino acids. The CDR3 sequence: CASSWGLAGGYETQYF. The CDR3 DNA follows: TGTGCCAGCAGCTGGGGACTAGCGGGAGGATATGAGACCCAGTACTTC.

To note about this clone: This sample also contains other DNA sequences that code for the same CDR3. The V call is TRBV9, the J call TRBJ2-3; D remains unclear. The CDR3 sequence is 13 residues long. Deletions cut 0 bases from V and 1 base from J, with 3 bases between. Looked up from germline, CDR1 is SGDLS and CDR2 is YYNGEE. DNA for the CDR3: TGTGCCAGCAGCGTAGCTGGCACAGATACGCAGTATTTT. It yields the protein CASSVAGTDTQYF.

This chain joins TRBV7-8 and TRBJ2-5, with 8 bases lining up with TRBD2. The CDR3 has 14 amino acids. Per germline, CDR1 SGHVS and CDR2 FQNEAQ. The trim removed 4 bases at V and 6 bases at J, leaving 7 bases unmatched. CDR3 coding DNA: TGTGCCAGCAGCTCGGGACTAGAGTTGAAGACCCAGTACTTC. Its protein is CASSSGLELKTQYF.

CDR3 sequence reads: CASSPPRYGDTQYF. In nucleotides, the CDR3 is TGTGCCAGCAGCCCTCCTCGGTACGGGGATACGCAGTATTTT. The chain links TRBV28 to TRBJ2-3; no definite D call. The CDR3 has 14 amino acids. The germline V gene encodes CDR1 MDHEN and CDR2 SYDVKM. Trimming removed 6 bases from V and 6 bases from J, with 16 bases in between.

V gene TRBV9 combines with J gene TRBJ2-1; TRBD2 aligns across 10 bases. The germline V gene has CDR1 SGDLS and CDR2 YYNGEE. Trimming at V came to 2 bases and at J to 3 bases, leaving 2 bases not matched to a gene. The CDR3 length is 15 residues. The CDR3 bases are TGTGCCAGCAGCGTTCTAGCGGGGGACTACAATGAGCAGTTCTTC. Translation gives CASSVLAGDYNEQFF. The full variable domain, completed using reference TRBV9 and TRBJ2-1, is DSGVTQTPKHLITATGQRVTLRCSPRSGDLSVYWYQQSLDQGLQFLIQYYNGEERAKGNILERFSAQQFPDLHSELNLSSLELGDSALYFCASSVLAGDYNEQFFGPGTRLTVL.

The chain carries TRBV6-5 and TRBJ2-3; D is perhaps TRBD2 (5 bases). Germline loops: CDR1 MNHEY, CDR2 SVGAGI. The CDR3 is 14 amino acids. The V and J ends lost 6 bases and 8 bases respectively, with 18 bases between them. The CDR3 DNA sequence: TGTGCCAGCAGCCGGGGAAGAAGCCCCCCTACGCAGTATTTT. Its translation: CASSRGRSPPTQYF.

This rearrangement joins TRBV7-9 to TRBJ2-7; the D is unclear. There are 12 residues in the CDR3. CDR1 is SEHNR, CDR2 FQNEAQ, per germline (reference sequence). Trimming took 5 bases from V and 1 from J, leaving 6 bases between them. DNA of the CDR3: TGTGCCAGCAGCCCAGTTTCCTACGAGCAGTACTTC. This translates into CASSPVSYEQYF.

The J gene is TRBJ1-1, the V gene TRBV10-3; D gene unclear. The CDR3 sequence is 14 residues long. Germline CDR1 is ENHRY and CDR2 is SYGVKD. Trimming removed 10 bases at V and 1 base at J, with 16 bases between. The CDR3: CATLEPRRNTEAFF. In nucleotides, the CDR3 is TGTGCCACCCTAGAACCTCGTCGGAACACTGAAGCTTTCTTT.

The chain links TRBV6-1 to TRBJ2-1, with 8 bases matching TRBD2. From germline, CDR1 is MNHNS and CDR2 SASEGT. This CDR3 region has 13 residues. The V gene end was trimmed by 8 bases and the J gene end by 10 bases; junction bases not matched to a gene: 10. DNA of the CDR3: TGTGCCAGCTCTACCGGGACTAGTAACGAGCAGTTCTTC. Its translation is CASSTGTSNEQFF.

The rearrangement uses TRBV27 and TRBJ1-1; tentative D call: TRBD1 (5 bases). Germline CDR1 and CDR2: MNHEY and SMNVEV (reference sequence). This CDR3 has 14 residues. Trimming cost V 6 bases and J 6 bases, with 17 bases left between them. The CDR3 sequence: CASSIMQGGSEAFF. As DNA, the CDR3 is TGTGCCAGCAGCATCATGCAGGGTGGGTCTGAAGCTTTCTTT.

The chain carries TRBV28 and TRBJ1-1; TRBD1 agrees at 8 bases. CDR1 is MDHEN, CDR2 SYDVKM, per germline. The CDR3 is 13 residues long. V was clipped by 2 bases and J by 5 bases; unmatched bases: 1. CDR3 region: CASSLQGATEAFF. The CDR3 DNA sequence: TGTGCCAGCAGTTTACAGGGGGCGACTGAAGCTTTCTTT.

The J gene is TRBJ1-4, the V gene TRBV2, with D uncertain. Trimming stripped 6 bases from V and 5 bases from J, with 4 bases between. The germline V gene has CDR1 SNHLY and CDR2 FYNNEI. The CDR3 contains 11 residues. CDR3 protein: CASRGNEKLFF. The DNA of the CDR3 is TGTGCCAGCAGGGGCAATGAAAAACTGTTTTTT. Full variable domain (rest looked up from reference TRBV2 and TRBJ1-4): EPEVTQTPSHQVTQMGQEVILRCVPISNHLYFYWYRQILGQKVEFLVSFYNNEISEKSEIFDDQFSVERPDGSNFTLKIRSTKLEDSAMYFCASRGNEKLFFGSGTQLSVL.

The chain combines TRBV11-2 with TRBJ2-7; 7 nucleotides line up with TRBD1. Germline V gene lookup returns CDR1 SGHAT and CDR2 FQNNGV. Unmatched junction bases numbered 8, after V lost 6 bases and J lost 9 bases. CDR3 length equals 12 residues. The CDR3 DNA reads as TGTGCCAGCAGTTCCAGGGGGTTTGGGCAGTACTTC. This encodes CASSSRGFGQYF.

This chain links TRBV7-2 with TRBJ2-3; tentative D call: TRBD1 (6 bases). Germline CDR1 is SGHTA and CDR2 is FQGNSA. Trimming shortened V by 2 bases and J by 2 bases, and 17 bases separated the two germline ends. The CDR3 extends over 17 amino acids. The chain's CDR3 is CASSLWAGVASTDTQYF. DNA for the CDR3: TGTGCCAGCAGCTTATGGGCAGGGGTGGCCTCCACAGATACGCAGTATTTT.

Comments on this clone: Relative to the germline gene, one junction end is altered; a read error may explain this. The V and J genes are TRBV7-7 and TRBJ2-5; TRBD2 agrees at 10 bases. The CDR3 is 14 amino acids. Germline V CDR1 and CDR2: SSHAT, FNYEAQ (reference sequence). As DNA, the CDR3 is TGTGCTAGCAGCTTAGCGGGAGGTGGAGAGACCCAGTACTTC. Amino acid sequence: CASSLAGGGETQYF.

J is TRBJ1-1 and V is TRBV9, with a possible D match to TRBD1 (6 bases). Germline V gives CDR1 SGDLS, CDR2 YYNGEE. This CDR3 region has 14 residues. The V gene lost 2 bases and the J gene lost 2 bases, with 10 bases spanning the gap. As DNA, the CDR3 is TGTGCCAGCAGCGTGGCAGGGGTAAACACTGAAGCTTTCTTT. Amino acids: CASSVAGVNTEAFF.

The genes are TRBV2 and TRBJ2-2; D not certain. V gave up 6 bases and J gave up 6 bases, with 11 bases separating them. Germline V gene sequence: CDR1 SNHLY, CDR2 FYNNEI. The CDR3 is 13 amino acids. The CDR3 sequence: CASSKLGAGELFF. The CDR3 DNA reads as TGTGCCAGCAGCAAACTCGGAGCCGGGGAGCTGTTTTTT.

The genes are TRBV7-3 and TRBJ2-2; 8 nucleotides line up with TRBD1. The CDR3 has 15 amino acids. After removal of 0 bases from V and 7 bases from J, the junction contained 4 bases not matched to a gene. Germline V lookup: CDR1 SGHTA, CDR2 FQGTGA. CDR3 residues: CASSLTQGARGELFF. The CDR3, as DNA: TGTGCCAGCAGCTTAACGCAGGGGGCGCGCGGGGAGCTGTTTTTT.